The rows below give T cell receptor beta chains drawn from one sample of a study of control samples from healthy donors and cancer patients. Sequenced by immunoSEQ multiplex PCR; TCRdb stores in-frame clones only, minus some. Among 40,000 to 60,000 clones listed, around nine tenths were seen once. The sample was PBMCs. Receptors originate from a man aged 50 to 59 with head and neck cancer. Both conserved end residues are part of each CDR3. D genes are given only for firm matches. Clone size is stated in some rows and not others, as once, few, many or a class when expanded.

v_gene: TRBV9; abundance: .; d_gene: .; j_gene: TRBJ2-7; CDR3nt: TGTGCCAGCAGCGTAGAGGTGACGGGTTACGAGCAGTACTTC; CDR3aa: CASSVEVTGYEQYF
v_gene: TRBV7-2; abundance: once; d_gene: .; j_gene: TRBJ2-7; CDR3nt: TGTGCCAGCAGCCTAATAGGGGCAGGTATTGCCTACGAGCAGTACTTC; CDR3aa: CASSLIGAGIAYEQYF
v_gene: TRBV6-5; abundance: .; d_gene: .; j_gene: TRBJ2-7; CDR3nt: TGTGCCAGCAGTTACTCGAGGGGAAGCTCCTACGAGCAGTACTTC; CDR3aa: CASSYSRGSSYEQYF
v_gene: TRBV18; abundance: .; d_gene: .; j_gene: TRBJ1-2; CDR3nt: TGTGCCAGCTCACCGAATCCTCGCGGGGGCGGATATGGCTACACCTTC; CDR3aa: CASSPNPRGGGYGYTF
v_gene: TRBV7-9; abundance: .; d_gene: .; j_gene: TRBJ1-2; CDR3nt: TGTGCCAGCAGCTCGTGGACCCTCAAGGATGGCTACACCTTC; CDR3aa: CASSSWTLKDGYTF
v_gene: TRBV5-6; abundance: .; d_gene: TRBD1; j_gene: TRBJ1-4; CDR3nt: TGTGCCAGCAGCCCAGGGCCCGGGACAGGGACATATTTT; CDR3aa: CASSPGPGTGTYF
v_gene: TRBV28; abundance: .; d_gene: .; j_gene: TRBJ2-3; CDR3nt: TGTGCCAGCAGTTTAGGGGGGGCGGTAGATACGCAGTATTTT; CDR3aa: CASSLGGAVDTQYF
v_gene: TRBV29-1; abundance: .; d_gene: .; j_gene: TRBJ1-4; CDR3nt: TGCAGCGTTGGGGACGGGGTATCGGGTGAAAAACTGTTTTTT; CDR3aa: CSVGDGVSGEKLFF
v_gene: TRBV14; abundance: .; d_gene: TRBD2; j_gene: TRBJ2-2; CDR3nt: TGTGCCAGCAGCCAAGCCCCAGGACTAGCGGGAGCCGGGGAGCTGTTTTTT; CDR3aa: CASSQAPGLAGAGELFF
v_gene: TRBV10-3; abundance: .; d_gene: TRBD2; j_gene: TRBJ2-7; CDR3nt: TGTGCCATCAGGTCTTCGACTAGCGGGACGGATTACGAGCAGTACTTC; CDR3aa: CAIRSSTSGTDYEQYF
v_gene: TRBV30; abundance: .; d_gene: .; j_gene: TRBJ1-3; CDR3nt: TGTGCCTGGAAACCTAGGCTGGACGGAAACACCATATATTTT; CDR3aa: CAWKPRLDGNTIYF
v_gene: TRBV20-1; abundance: once; d_gene: .; j_gene: TRBJ1-2; CDR3nt: TGCAGTGCTAACGATGGCTACACCTTC; CDR3aa: CSANDGYTF
v_gene: TRBV18; abundance: .; d_gene: .; j_gene: TRBJ2-1; CDR3nt: TGTGCCAGCTCTTTTAACGGGGCCGGTCTAGGTGAGCAGTTCTTC; CDR3aa: CASSFNGAGLGEQFF
v_gene: TRBV3-1/TRBV3-2; abundance: .; d_gene: .; j_gene: TRBJ1-2; CDR3nt: TGTGCCAGCAGCCAAGCTCCCCCAGGCCATGGCTACACCTTC; CDR3aa: CASSQAPPGHGYTF
v_gene: TRBV7-9; abundance: .; d_gene: .; j_gene: TRBJ1-2; CDR3nt: TGTGCCAGCAGCTTAGCCACTGAACTCTATGGCTACACCTTC; CDR3aa: CASSLATELYGYTF
v_gene: TRBV6-5; abundance: .; d_gene: TRBD1; j_gene: TRBJ1-5; CDR3nt: TGTGCCAGCAGGACAGGACAGGGAGGTAGTCAGCCCCAGCATTTT; CDR3aa: CASRTGQGGSQPQHF
v_gene: TRBV5-6; abundance: .; d_gene: TRBD1; j_gene: TRBJ2-7; CDR3nt: TGTGCCAGCAGCTTCGGGACAGGACCCGGGGGGCAGTACTTC; CDR3aa: CASSFGTGPGGQYF
v_gene: TRBV7-8; abundance: .; d_gene: TRBD2; j_gene: TRBJ2-1; CDR3nt: TGTGCCAGCAGCTTAGATGCTGGGTTGGCGGGAGACTACAATGAGCAGTTCTTC; CDR3aa: CASSLDAGLAGDYNEQFF
v_gene: TRBV28; abundance: .; d_gene: .; j_gene: TRBJ1-5; CDR3nt: TGTGCCAGCAGTTTAGATCATCAGCCCCAGCATTTT; CDR3aa: CASSLDHQPQHF
v_gene: TRBV7-3; abundance: .; d_gene: .; j_gene: TRBJ2-7; CDR3nt: TGTGCCAGCAGCTTATTACCGGGCAGTGCCTACGAGCAGTACTTC; CDR3aa: CASSLLPGSAYEQYF
v_gene: TRBV11-2; abundance: .; d_gene: .; j_gene: TRBJ1-3; CDR3nt: TGTGCCAGCAGCTTATCTGGAAACACCATATATTTT; CDR3aa: CASSLSGNTIYF
v_gene: TRBV27; abundance: .; d_gene: .; j_gene: TRBJ2-1; CDR3nt: TGTGCCAGCAGCGGAGGGGAACGATATTTCGGGCAGTTCTTC; CDR3aa: CASSGGERYFGQFF
v_gene: TRBV7-9; abundance: few; d_gene: TRBD2; j_gene: TRBJ2-7; CDR3nt: TGTGCCAGCAGCTCCAATCCCGGGACTAGCGGACCAAACTCCTACGAGCAGTACTTC; CDR3aa: CASSSNPGTSGPNSYEQYF
v_gene: TRBV25-1; abundance: once; d_gene: .; j_gene: TRBJ1-6; CDR3nt: TGTGCCAGCAGTAACATAGGTAATTCACCCCTCCACTTT; CDR3aa: CASSNIGNSPLHF
v_gene: TRBV7-9; abundance: .; d_gene: .; j_gene: TRBJ2-5; CDR3nt: TGTGCCAGCAGCTACAGGCCGTCGTACCAAGAGACCCAGTACTTC; CDR3aa: CASSYRPSYQETQYF
v_gene: TRBV30; abundance: .; d_gene: TRBD2; j_gene: TRBJ2-2; CDR3nt: TGTGCCTGGAGTTTGTCCCGGCGGGAGGTGAACACCGGGGAGCTGTTTTTT; CDR3aa: CAWSLSRREVNTGELFF